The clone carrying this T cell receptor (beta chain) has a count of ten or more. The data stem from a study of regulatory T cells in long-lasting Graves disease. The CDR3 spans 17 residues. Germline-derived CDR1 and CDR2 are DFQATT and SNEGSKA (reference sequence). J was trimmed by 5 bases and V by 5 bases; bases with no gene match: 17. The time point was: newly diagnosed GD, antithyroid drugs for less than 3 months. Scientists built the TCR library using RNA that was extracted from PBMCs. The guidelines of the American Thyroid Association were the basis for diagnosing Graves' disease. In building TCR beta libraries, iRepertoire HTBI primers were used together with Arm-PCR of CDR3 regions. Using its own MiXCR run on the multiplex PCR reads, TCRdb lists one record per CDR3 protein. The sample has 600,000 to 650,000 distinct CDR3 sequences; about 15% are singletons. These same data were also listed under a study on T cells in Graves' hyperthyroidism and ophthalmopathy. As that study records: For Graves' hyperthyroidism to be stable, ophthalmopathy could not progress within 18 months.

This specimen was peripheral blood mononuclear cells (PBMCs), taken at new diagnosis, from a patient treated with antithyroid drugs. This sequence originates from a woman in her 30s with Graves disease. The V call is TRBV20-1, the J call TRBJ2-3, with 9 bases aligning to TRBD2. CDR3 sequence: CSASTPPGVAGEDTQYF. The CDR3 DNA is TGCAGTGCTTCTACTCCCCCGGGGGTAGCGGGAGAAGATACGCAGTATTTT.